The subject of this entry is one T cell receptor (beta chain). This record belongs to a study of blood T cell repertoires in COVID-19. Study in general: Samples representing acute and convalescent COVID-19 were sourced from the United States, Italy and Spain. T cells, B-cell-depleted T cells, or PBMCs provided the cDNA or gDNA that served as material.

Per the original data handling: It was from reference gene primer amplification that nucleated cell counts were estimated. Method: immunoSEQ multiplex PCR; TCRdb's copy keeps in-frame clones and lacks some. The V and J calls and clone size come from that table; D and trimming were worked out from the DNA. Of approximately 240,000 clones in the sample, about 88% are singletons; the top ten hold about 2.1%. Specimen: peripheral blood. The clonotype was recovered from a woman in her forties who had recovered from COVID-19.

For the CDR3, the DNA is TGCGCCAGCAGCCAAGAAACTAGCGGGAGCTATGAGCAGTTCTTC. Its protein product is CASSQETSGSYEQFF. This sequence joins TRBV4-3 and TRBJ2-1; the match to TRBD2 covers 11 bases. The CDR3 covers 15 residues. CDR1 LGHNA and CDR2 YSLEER come from the germline V gene. V shed 0 bases, J shed 8 bases, and the junction held 3 bases outside the gene matches.